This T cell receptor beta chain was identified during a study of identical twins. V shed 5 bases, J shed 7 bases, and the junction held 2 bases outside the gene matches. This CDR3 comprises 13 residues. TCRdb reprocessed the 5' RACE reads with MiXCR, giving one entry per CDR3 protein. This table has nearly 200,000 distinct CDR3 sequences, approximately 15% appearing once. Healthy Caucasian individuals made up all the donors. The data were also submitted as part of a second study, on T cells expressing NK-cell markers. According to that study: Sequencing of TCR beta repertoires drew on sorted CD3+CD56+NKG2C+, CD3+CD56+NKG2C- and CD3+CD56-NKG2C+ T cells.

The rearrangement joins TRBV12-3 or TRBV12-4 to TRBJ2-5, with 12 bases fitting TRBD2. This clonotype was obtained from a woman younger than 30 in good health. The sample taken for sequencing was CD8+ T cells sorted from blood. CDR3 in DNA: TGTGCCAGCAGTGGGGGACTAGCGGGGACCCAGTACTTC. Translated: CASSGGLAGTQYF.